What follows are 25 T cell receptor beta chains derived from one specimen sequenced in a study of shared clonotypes between healthy human individuals (dated by TCRdb to 2018 to 2020). The library was generated by the immunoSEQ multiplex PCR assay. In TCRdb, the immuneACCESS table is reduced to in-frame sequences with V and J assigned. These tables do not hold every clone; where another copy was compared, an unresolved V gene accounts for under half, and the others remain unexplained. The sample table records 550,000 to 850,000 clones; just under 75% of these occur just once. More than 1.5% of the sample rests with the top ten. Sequencing input: memory CD4+ T cells sorted from blood. The cell subset or site label on this specimen signifies: CD45RA-negative fraction. The receptor set was obtained from a young woman in good health.

The rearrangement uses TRBV5-1 and TRBJ2-3; the match to TRBD2 covers 8 bases. Germline assignment: CDR1 SGHRS and CDR2 YFSETQ. The ends lost 1 base at V and 4 bases at J; junction bases unmatched: 2. CDR3 size: 14 residues. This CDR3 reads CASSLRREADTQYF. The CDR3 bases are TGCGCCAGCAGCTTGCGGCGGGAGGCAGATACGCAGTATTTT.

The rearrangement uses TRBV9 and TRBJ2-6, with D perhaps TRBD2 (6 bases). V was shortened by 1 base and J by 4 bases, with 18 bases between the two germline ends. The CDR3 covers 18 residues. Germline CDR1 is SGDLS and CDR2 is YYNGEE. In DNA, the CDR3 is TGTGCCAGCAGCGTATTCGGAAAGGTAGCGGCCGGGGCCAACGTCCTGACTTTC. This gives the protein CASSVFGKVAAGANVLTF.

The chain recombines TRBV6-4 with TRBJ1-2; 10 positions agree with TRBD1. The junction had 10 bases not matched to a gene; V was cut back by 5 bases and J by 7 bases. There are 15 residues in the CDR3. The germline gives CDR1 MRHNA, CDR2 SNTAGT. The CDR3 sequence is CASSSQTGGESGYTF. In nucleotides, the CDR3 is TGTGCCAGCAGTTCTCAGACAGGGGGCGAGAGTGGCTACACCTTC.

The chain links TRBV2 to TRBJ1-1; the match to TRBD1 covers 7 bases. Unmatched junction bases numbered 10, after V lost 3 bases and J lost 12 bases. The germline CDR1 and CDR2 sequences are SNHLY and FYNNEI. This CDR3 is built from 13 residues. The chain's CDR3 is CASSEVRQGTSFF. In DNA form, the CDR3 reads TGTGCCAGCAGTGAGGTCAGACAGGGAACGTCTTTCTTT.

This clone came up many times. The V and J genes are TRBV19 and TRBJ2-5; the D gene is possibly TRBD2 (6 bases). V was cut by 5 bases and J by 7 bases, with 11 bases left in between. CDR1 and CDR2 from the germline V gene are LNHDA and SQIVND (reference sequence). This CDR3 has 12 residues. The CDR3 bases are TGTGCCAGTAGTGAGGGGACTGGGACCCAGTACTTC. This sequence encodes CASSEGTGTQYF.

This clone was detected a few times. The chain employs TRBV6-5 and TRBJ2-3, with unresolved D. V was pared by 6 bases and J by 4 bases, with 11 bases between. Germline V CDR1 and CDR2: MNHEY, SVGAGI. This CDR3 spans 13 amino acids. The CDR3, as DNA: TGTGCCAGCAGCCTACTGGCGCCAGATACGCAGTATTTT. This encodes CASSLLAPDTQYF.

V is TRBV25-1 and J is TRBJ1-1; D is unclear. Germline V gene sequence: CDR1 MGHDK, CDR2 SYGVNS. The CDR3 spans 15 residues. Trimming left V 0 bases short and J 1 base short, with 9 bases between. The CDR3 loop reads CASSEYITGNTEAFF. The CDR3 coding sequence is TGTGCCAGCAGTGAATATATAACCGGGAACACTGAAGCTTTCTTT.

V usage is TRBV28 and J usage is TRBJ1-1; no reliable D call. This CDR3 has 13 residues. The germline gives CDR1 MDHEN, CDR2 SYDVKM. With 6 bases removed from V and 1 base from J, the gap between germline ends came to 9 bases. The CDR3 DNA is TGTGCCAGCAGAACAGCTCAGAACACTGAAGCTTTCTTT. Amino acid sequence: CASRTAQNTEAFF.

CDR3 DNA sequence: TGTGCCAGTAGTATAGGAACCGGAACCTACACCGGGGAGCTGTTTTTT. Protein: CASSIGTGTYTGELFF. The chain has TRBV19 and TRBJ2-2; no definite D call. Germline V CDR1 and CDR2: LNHDA, SQIVND (reference sequence). The CDR3 length is 16 residues. The germline V and J ends were trimmed by 1 base and 3 bases, with 12 bases remaining between them.

The chain carries TRBV28 and TRBJ2-5; 7 nucleotides agree with TRBD1. CDR1 and CDR2 (germline): MDHEN, SYDVKM. The CDR3 consists of 15 residues. J lost 0 bases, V lost 3 bases, and 4 bases had no gene match. This chain's CDR3 is CASSFNRGYQETQYF. The DNA of the CDR3 is TGTGCCAGCAGTTTCAACAGGGGCTACCAAGAGACCCAGTACTTC.

The chain links TRBV19 to TRBJ2-6; 9 bases are shared with TRBD2. V dropped 8 bases and J dropped 2; count of bases not matched to a gene: 13. Germline V gene sequence: CDR1 LNHDA, CDR2 SQIVND (reference sequence). This CDR3 has 18 amino acids. The CDR3 DNA is TGTGCCAGTCAATCCGTGCGGGAGGGCCGTACTGGGGCCAACGTCCTGACTTTC. Translated, it gives CASQSVREGRTGANVLTF.

The genes are TRBV28 and TRBJ1-5; possibly TRBD1 for D (6 bases). Germline CDR1 MDHEN, CDR2 SYDVKM. Trimming cost V 3 bases and J 8 bases, with 14 bases left between them. The CDR3 has 14 residues. The DNA for the CDR3 is TGTGCCAGCAGTTTCAGGGGAGGCTTTGAGCCCCAGCATTTT. It yields the protein CASSFRGGFEPQHF.

The V and J genes are TRBV12-5 and TRBJ2-5; D uncertain. The germline CDR1 and CDR2 sequences are LGHNT and FRNRAP. Deletions cut 3 bases from V and 2 bases from J, with 13 bases between. The CDR3 spans 15 residues. The CDR3 DNA sequence: TGTGCTAGTGGTTTCTCACCAGGCTTACAAGAGACCCAGTACTTC. The encoded protein is CASGFSPGLQETQYF.

This clone showed up many times. The sample holds other DNA sequences that translate to the same CDR3. J is TRBJ1-2 and V is TRBV7-9, with a possible D match to TRBD1 (6 bases). Germline assignment: CDR1 SEHNR and CDR2 FQNEAQ (reference sequence). V was clipped by 2 bases and J by 4 bases, with 11 bases between them. CDR3 size: 14 residues. The CDR3 loop is CASSLSSGAYGYTF. The CDR3 bases are TGTGCCAGCAGCTTATCCTCGGGGGCCTATGGCTACACCTTC.

This clone appeared a single time. J is TRBJ2-1 and V is TRBV9, with 7 bases fitting TRBD1. The V segment lost 2 bases and the J segment 8 bases; nucleotides outside the gene matches: 7. This CDR3 contains 14 residues. CDR1 and CDR2 from the germline V gene are SGDLS and YYNGEE. The CDR3 loop reads CASSVSRGYDEQFF. The DNA of the CDR3 is TGTGCCAGCAGCGTGTCCAGGGGGTATGATGAGCAGTTCTTC. The full variable domain, completed using reference TRBV9 and TRBJ2-1, is DSGVTQTPKHLITATGQRVTLRCSPRSGDLSVYWYQQSLDQGLQFLIQYYNGEERAKGNILERFSAQQFPDLHSELNLSSLELGDSALYFCASSVSRGYDEQFFGPGTRLTVL.

The chain has TRBV5-1 and TRBJ2-7; TRBD1 matches at 7 bases. The CDR3 covers 16 residues. The germline V gene has CDR1 SGHRS and CDR2 YFSETQ. With 0 bases clipped from V and 3 bases from J, the junction kept 9 bases outside the gene matches. The CDR3 nucleotides read TGCGCCAGCAGCTTGGCCATGAGAGGGGGCAACTACGAGCAGTACTTC. This translates into CASSLAMRGGNYEQYF.

The CDR3, as DNA: TGTGCCAGTAGTTTCGGACTAGCGGGAGATGGGGCAGATACGCAGTATTTT. Encoded protein: CASSFGLAGDGADTQYF. The rearrangement links TRBV19 to TRBJ2-3; 13 bases line up with TRBD2. The CDR3 extends over 17 amino acids. J lost 4 bases, V lost 5 bases, and 9 bases had no gene match. Germline V gene sequence: CDR1 LNHDA, CDR2 SQIVND (reference sequence).

CDR3 DNA sequence: TGTGCCAGCAGCTTCCAGCGCTACTACGAGCAGTACTTC. Translated, it gives CASSFQRYYEQYF. J is TRBJ2-7 and V is TRBV11-1; D gene unclear. The CDR3 has 13 residues. The germline gives CDR1 SGHAT, CDR2 FQDESV (reference sequence). The V and J ends lost 3 bases and 3 bases respectively, with 9 bases between them.

Worth noting for this clone: Other DNA sequences in this specimen translate into the identical CDR3. The V and J genes are TRBV27 and TRBJ2-1; 10 bases map to TRBD2. Germline CDR1 and CDR2: MNHEY and SMNVEV (reference sequence). V was clipped by 3 bases and J by 4 bases; unmatched bases: 3. The CDR3 is made up of 15 amino acids. As DNA, the CDR3 is TGTGCCAGCAGTTTTCTAGCGGGAGTTTACAATGAGCAGTTCTTC. Its protein product is CASSFLAGVYNEQFF.

The rearrangement joins TRBV19 to TRBJ1-5, with a tentative D call TRBD1 (5 bases). Trimming left V 5 bases short and J 3 bases short, with 14 bases between. CDR1 and CDR2 (germline): LNHDA, SQIVND (reference sequence). This CDR3 has 15 residues. The DNA of the CDR3 is TGTGCCAGTAGTCGGCAGGGTTATTTCAATCAGCCCCAGCATTTT. Its translation is CASSRQGYFNQPQHF.

This rearrangement joins TRBV18 to TRBJ1-1; 7 bases fit TRBD1. With 5 bases clipped from V and 5 bases from J, the junction kept 8 bases outside the gene matches. Germline assignment: CDR1 KGHSH and CDR2 LQKENI. This CDR3 spans 14 amino acids. The CDR3 DNA reads as TGTGCCAGCTCAACTACAGGGGAAGGTACTGAAGCTTTCTTT. This translates into CASSTTGEGTEAFF.

V gene TRBV4-2 combines with J gene TRBJ2-7, with D perhaps TRBD1 or TRBD2 (6 bases each). Germline V CDR1 and CDR2: LGHNA, YNFKEQ. CDR3 size: 18 residues. V lost 0 bases, J lost 4 bases, and 22 bases lay in between. Here the CDR3 reads CASSQDWRAGIRGYEQYF. In DNA form, the CDR3 reads TGTGCCAGCAGCCAAGATTGGAGGGCTGGTATCAGGGGTTACGAGCAGTACTTC.

V gene TRBV6-5 combines with J gene TRBJ2-4; D may be TRBD1 or TRBD2 (7 bases each). From germline, CDR1 is MNHEY and CDR2 SVGAGI. Trimming shortened V by 5 bases and J by 7 bases, and 12 bases separated the two germline ends. This CDR3 comprises 13 residues. The CDR3 sequence: CASSNQGGNIQYF. The CDR3 DNA reads TGTGCCAGCAGTAACCAGGGGGGGAACATTCAGTACTTC.

V usage is TRBV12-5 and J usage is TRBJ2-7, with D possibly matching TRBD1 (6 bases). Germline CDR1 LGHNT, CDR2 FRNRAP. V was trimmed by 7 bases and J by 2 bases, leaving 9 bases between them. CDR3 size: 12 residues. CDR3 region: CASAGTTYEQYF. The CDR3 coding sequence is TGTGCTAGTGCCGGGACAACCTACGAGCAGTACTTC.

DNA of the CDR3: TGTGCCAGCAGTTTATCGTACAGCACTTCTAACTATGGCTACACCTTC. Encoded protein: CASSLSYSTSNYGYTF. This chain joins TRBV27 and TRBJ1-2, with D uncertain. The CDR3 spans 16 residues. The V gene's germline CDR1 is MNHEY and CDR2 SMNVEV (reference sequence). The V gene lost 0 bases and the J gene lost 0 bases, with 11 bases spanning the gap.